These 15 T cell receptor beta chains originate from one sample sequenced in a study of T cells in localized non-small cell lung cancer. Here immunoSEQ multiplex PCR was the method, and the copy in TCRdb shows in-frame clones only, minus some. The table lists 20,000 to 25,000 clones, around 84% of them singletons. The sample consisted of peripheral blood, taken before any cancer treatment. All receptors come from a man aged 35 to 69 with stage I lung adenocarcinoma.

The chain recombines TRBV5-1 with TRBJ2-1; weak D call: TRBD2 (5 bases). Germline-derived CDR1 and CDR2 are SGHRS and YFSETQ. The CDR3 runs to 13 residues. The V end lost 2 bases, the J end lost 7 bases, and 10 bases lay between the germline ends. The CDR3 loop is CASSFGRGNEQFF. The CDR3 nucleotides read TGCGCCAGCAGCTTCGGACGGGGAAATGAGCAGTTCTTC.

The chain carries TRBV6-5 and TRBJ2-1, with 7 nucleotides matching TRBD2. The CDR3 length is 14 residues. With 6 bases clipped from V and 4 bases from J, the junction kept 6 bases outside the gene matches. CDR1 MNHEY and CDR2 SVGAGI come from the germline V gene. CDR3 protein: CASRLARLYNEQFF. The CDR3 coding sequence is TGTGCCAGCAGACTAGCGCGTCTTTACAATGAGCAGTTCTTC.

This clone has only one observation. This chain connects TRBV5-1 to TRBJ2-1, with 10 nucleotides matching TRBD2. The V segment lost 4 bases and the J segment 7 bases; nucleotides outside the gene matches: 5. CDR1 and CDR2 from the germline V gene are SGHRS and YFSETQ. The CDR3 has 14 amino acids. The CDR3 DNA is TGCGCCAGCAGCCCCAGCGGGAGGGGGAATGAGCAGTTCTTC. Translated, it gives CASSPSGRGNEQFF.

The chain uses TRBV2 and TRBJ2-2; TRBD1 might be the D (5 bases). The CDR3 loop spans 13 amino acids. V was clipped by 6 bases and J by 4 bases, with 9 bases between them. Germline V CDR1 and CDR2: SNHLY, FYNNEI. CDR3 region: CASRGLFTGELFF. Here the CDR3 DNA reads TGTGCCAGCAGGGGGCTTTTCACCGGGGAGCTGTTTTTT.

This clone has more than one count but fewer than ten. The chain recombines TRBV4-2 with TRBJ2-7; D is unresolved. CDR1 is LGHNA and CDR2 is YNFKEQ in the germline V gene. Trimming stripped 0 bases from V and 5 bases from J, with 17 bases between. CDR3 length: 16 amino acids. DNA for the CDR3: TGTGCCAGCAGCCAAGATTTGTACCAGGCAAGAAACGAGCAGTACTTC. The encoded protein is CASSQDLYQARNEQYF.

The chain carries TRBV7-9 and TRBJ2-1, with D possibly TRBD2 on 6 matching bases. This CDR3 is 16 amino acids long. The V gene's germline CDR1 is SEHNR and CDR2 FQNEAQ (reference sequence). Deletions cut 1 base from V and 4 bases from J, with 14 bases between. The CDR3 sequence: CASSLGVAAGYNEQFF. CDR3 coding DNA: TGTGCCAGCAGCTTAGGCGTGGCGGCGGGATACAATGAGCAGTTCTTC.

The chain uses TRBV6-5 and TRBJ2-6; D is undetermined. The CDR3 length is 15 residues. V lost 4 bases and J 0 bases, leaving 7 bases between the germline ends. Germline values: CDR1 MNHEY, CDR2 SVGAGI. The CDR3 loop reads CASSFYISGANVLTF. CDR3 in DNA: TGTGCCAGCAGTTTTTACATCTCTGGGGCCAACGTCCTGACTTTC.

V gene TRBV5-4 combines with J gene TRBJ1-2; maybe TRBD1 (5 bases). Germline-derived CDR1 and CDR2 are SGHNT and YYREEE (reference sequence). Trimming stripped 4 bases from V and 7 bases from J, with 17 bases between. CDR3 length equals 14 residues. CDR3 coding DNA: TGTGCCAGCAGCCCAGGGCCCCAGGGAGGTGGCTACACCTTC. This encodes CASSPGPQGGGYTF.

J is TRBJ2-1 and V is TRBV28; D gene unclear. The length of the CDR3 is 11 residues. Trimming removed 5 bases at V and 13 bases at J, with 12 bases between. The germline CDR1 and CDR2 sequences are MDHEN and SYDVKM. CDR3 coding DNA: TGTGCCAGCAGTCAAAGTAGGAGTCAGTTCTTC. Protein sequence: CASSQSRSQFF.

The chain combines TRBV28 with TRBJ1-4, with 11 bases that match TRBD1. CDR1 is MDHEN, CDR2 SYDVKM, per germline. There are 17 residues in the CDR3. The trim removed 4 bases at V and 0 bases at J, leaving 4 bases unmatched. CDR3 nucleotide sequence: TGTGCCAGCAGTTGGACAGGGGGCTTAGCAACTAATGAAAAACTGTTTTTT. This sequence encodes CASSWTGGLATNEKLFF.

V usage is TRBV7-2 and J usage is TRBJ2-1; 9 bases are shared with TRBD1. Trimming cost V 3 bases and J 3 bases; bases outside gene matches: 3. Germline assignment: CDR1 SGHTA and CDR2 FQGNSA. CDR3 length: 15 amino acids. The chain's CDR3 is CASSLGTGFYNEQFF. CDR3 coding DNA: TGTGCCAGCAGCTTGGGGACAGGGTTCTACAATGAGCAGTTCTTC.

The chain couples TRBV15 to TRBJ2-1; possibly TRBD1 or TRBD2 for D (5 bases each). CDR1 and CDR2 (germline): LNHNV, YYDKDF (reference sequence). The CDR3 sequence is 17 residues long. Deletions cut 5 bases from V and 8 bases from J, with 25 bases between. CDR3 nucleotide sequence: TGTGCCACCAGCTCTCGACAGACCTGGCGGGCCCCCCATGAGCAGTTCTTC. It encodes CATSSRQTWRAPHEQFF.

J is TRBJ2-6 and V is TRBV4-3; 8 nucleotides match TRBD1. The V and J ends lost 1 base and 0 bases, in that order; junction bases with no gene match: 8. Germline CDR1 reads LGHNA; CDR2 reads YSLEER. The CDR3 is 19 amino acids. The DNA for the CDR3 is TGCGCCAGCAGCCAAGCGCCCGGGACAGGAGTCTCTGGGGCCAACGTCCTGACTTTC. It specifies CASSQAPGTGVSGANVLTF.

The chain employs TRBV5-6 and TRBJ2-6, with unresolved D. CDR1 SGHDT and CDR2 YYEEEE come from the germline V gene. Trimming removed 0 bases at V and 1 base at J, with 2 bases between. The CDR3 covers 14 residues. CDR3 DNA: TGTGCCAGCAGCTTGGCGTCTGGGGCCAACGTCCTGACTTTC. Its translation: CASSLASGANVLTF.

This clone was counted a single time. J is TRBJ1-1 and V is TRBV11-2, with a possible D match to TRBD1 (5 bases). V was shortened by 0 bases and J by 8 bases, with 7 bases between the two germline ends. This CDR3 contains 12 residues. Germline CDR1 SGHAT, CDR2 FQNNGV. The DNA for the CDR3 is TGTGCCAGCAGCTTAGATGGGGGAGAAGCTTTCTTT. It yields the protein CASSLDGGEAFF. Combining the CDR3 with reference TRBV11-2 and TRBJ1-1 gives the whole variable domain EAGVAQSPRYKIIEKRQSVAFWCNPISGHATLYWYQQILGQGPKLLIQFQNNGVVDDSQLPKDRFSAERLKGVDSTLKIQPAKLEDSAVYLCASSLDGGEAFFGQGTRLTVV.